This paragraph covers one TCR beta chain sequence. No antigen is known for it. These data are taken from a study of human T cells and chemical hapten exposure. Regarding the study as a whole: More PT1 expanded TCRs went with higher patch test scores.

One entry per CDR3 protein, called by TCRdb with MiXCR from the RACE reads. The repertoire holds about 70,000 distinct CDR3 sequences, with roughly 9.8% as singletons. The time point was: pre-sensitization, week 0. Sample treatment: therapeutic diphenylcyclopropenone sensitization with weekly scalp DPC. CDR1 SNHLY and CDR2 FYNNEI come from the germline V gene. The V and J ends lost 2 bases and 5 bases respectively, with 7 bases between them. There are 13 residues in the CDR3. V and J are TRBV2 and TRBJ2-1; D unresolved. The source was whole blood, collected in connection with sensitization to the hapten diphenylcyclopropenone (DPC). This receptor was identified in a woman aged 45-60 years with alopecia areata. Some clones in this sample may be carry-over from other donors' samples. CDR3 nucleotide sequence: TGTGCCAGCAGTGAACCGCTTAACAATGAGCAGTTCTTC. It specifies CASSEPLNNEQFF.